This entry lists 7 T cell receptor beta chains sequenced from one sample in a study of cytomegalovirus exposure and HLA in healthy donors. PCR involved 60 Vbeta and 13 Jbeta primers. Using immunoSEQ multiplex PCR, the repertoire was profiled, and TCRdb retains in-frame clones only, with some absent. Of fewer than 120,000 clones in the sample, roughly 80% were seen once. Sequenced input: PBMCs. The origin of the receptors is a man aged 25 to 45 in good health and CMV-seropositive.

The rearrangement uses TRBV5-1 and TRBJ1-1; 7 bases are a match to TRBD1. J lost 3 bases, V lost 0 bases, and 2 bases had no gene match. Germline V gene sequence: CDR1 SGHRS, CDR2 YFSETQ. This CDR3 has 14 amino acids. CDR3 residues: CASSLEGQDTEAFF. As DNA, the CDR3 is TGCGCCAGCAGCTTGGAAGGACAGGACACTGAAGCTTTCTTT.

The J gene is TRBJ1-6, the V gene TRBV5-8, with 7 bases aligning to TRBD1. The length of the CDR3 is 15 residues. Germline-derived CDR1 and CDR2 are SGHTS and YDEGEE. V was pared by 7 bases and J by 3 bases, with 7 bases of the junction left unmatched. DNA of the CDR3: TGTGCCAGCCCCCCGGGACAGAGCTATAATTCACCCCTCCACTTT. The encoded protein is CASPPGQSYNSPLHF.

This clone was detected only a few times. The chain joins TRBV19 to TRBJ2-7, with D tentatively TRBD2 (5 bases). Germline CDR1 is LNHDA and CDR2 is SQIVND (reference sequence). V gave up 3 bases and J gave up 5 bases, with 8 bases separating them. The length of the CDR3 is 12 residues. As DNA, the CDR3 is TGTGCCAGTAGTATGGGGAGCCACGAGCAGTACTTC. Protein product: CASSMGSHEQYF. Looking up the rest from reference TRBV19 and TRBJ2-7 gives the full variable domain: DGGITQSPKYLFRKEGQNVTLSCEQNLNHDAMYWYRQDPGQGLRLIYYSQIVNDFQKGDIAEGYSVSREKKESFPLTVTSAQKNPTAFYLCASSMGSHEQYFGPGTRLTVT.

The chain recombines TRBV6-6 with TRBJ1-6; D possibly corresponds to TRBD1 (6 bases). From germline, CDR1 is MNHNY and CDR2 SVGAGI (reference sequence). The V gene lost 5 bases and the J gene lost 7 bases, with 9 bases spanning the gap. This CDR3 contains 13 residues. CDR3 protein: CASSNTGNSPLHF. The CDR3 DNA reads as TGTGCCAGCAGTAACACAGGGAATTCACCCCTCCACTTT.

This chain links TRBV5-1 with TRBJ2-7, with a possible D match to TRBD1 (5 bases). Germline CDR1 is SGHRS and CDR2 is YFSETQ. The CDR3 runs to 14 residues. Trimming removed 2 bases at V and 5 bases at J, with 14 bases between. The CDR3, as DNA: TGCGCCAGCAGCTTAGGGGCTTCATGGGACGAGCAGTACTTC. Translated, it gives CASSLGASWDEQYF.

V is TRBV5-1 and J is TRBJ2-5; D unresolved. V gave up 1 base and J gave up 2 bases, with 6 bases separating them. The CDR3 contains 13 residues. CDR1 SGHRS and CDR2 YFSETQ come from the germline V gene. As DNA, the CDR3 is TGCGCCAGCAGCTTGTATCCTCAAGAGACCCAGTACTTC. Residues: CASSLYPQETQYF.

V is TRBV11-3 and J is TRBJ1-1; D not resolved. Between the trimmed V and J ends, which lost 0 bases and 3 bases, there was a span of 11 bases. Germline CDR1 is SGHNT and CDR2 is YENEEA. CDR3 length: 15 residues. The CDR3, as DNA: TGTGCCAGCAGCTTAGATCCGGGAAGGGACACTGAAGCTTTCTTT. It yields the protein CASSLDPGRDTEAFF.